Listed here is a single T cell receptor (beta chain). Its specificity is unknown. The entry originates in a study of Ad26.COV2.S vaccination and SARS-CoV-2 variants. The study's findings and limits: Placebo recipients showed lower spike-specific TCR breadth than vaccinees. Breadth of non-spike TCRs did not differ between vaccinees and placebo recipients.

The CDR3 is 17 amino acids. V shed 0 bases and J 3 bases; nucleotides not matched to a gene: 7. Germline lookup yields CDR1 MGHRA and CDR2 YSYEKL. The method was immunoSEQ multiplex PCR; TCRdb's version includes in-frame clones alone and lacks a portion of them. This table holds approximately 400,000 clones, 92% found once. The TCR originated in a human donor who had recovered from COVID-19. The chain couples TRBV4-1 to TRBJ2-1; 8 bases are a match to TRBD2. Sample: peripheral blood, taken after recovery from COVID-19. The CDR3 here is CASSQERGGGRYNEQFF. Here the CDR3 DNA reads TGCGCCAGCAGCCAAGAAAGGGGCGGGGGGCGCTACAATGAGCAGTTCTTC.